This T cell receptor (beta chain) comes out of a study of PD-1 blockade in classical Hodgkin lymphoma. Study observations and caveats: Newly diagnosed patients had baseline TCR diversity that was reportedly lower than that of healthy donors.

Note on this clone: Its target is not known.

Here immunoSEQ multiplex PCR was the method, and the copy in TCRdb shows in-frame clones only, minus some. The sample gives tens of thousands of clones, about nine tenths of which show up once; over 1% is in the top ten. Time point in this sample: newly diagnosed, previously untreated cHL patient sample. Using magnetic negative selection, the CD4+ T cells were separated out of thawed PBMCs. Comparison samples consisted of PBMCs from newly diagnosed, untreated classical Hodgkin lymphoma. Trimming took off 2 bases at V and 2 bases at J, with 2 bases between the two ends. Germline V gene sequence: CDR1 SNHLY, CDR2 FYNNEI. The CDR3 has 12 amino acids.

The TCR was taken from a human donor with classical Hodgkin lymphoma. Sequenced: CD4+ T cells from blood. The chain couples TRBV2 to TRBJ2-3; D uncertain. This CDR3 reads CASSETTDTQYF. The DNA for the CDR3 is TGTGCCAGCAGTGAAACCACAGATACGCAGTATTTT.